The 6 T cell receptor beta chains given below trace back to one sample, sequenced in a study of response to subunit inactivated influenza vaccine. TCRdb re-called the RT-PCR reads through MiXCR, storing one row per CDR3 protein. This table holds more than 400,000 distinct CDR3 sequences, 6% to 9% found once. Material: PBMCs from blood, obtained about 24 months after vaccination. These receptors all come from a man aged 45 to 70 who received an inactivated influenza vaccine.

This clonotype showed up just a few times. CDR3 protein: CASSPASSYEQYF. The CDR3 DNA reads TGTGCCAGCAGCCCGGCCAGCTCCTACGAGCAGTACTTC. The chain employs TRBV5-5 and TRBJ2-7; no firm D call. This CDR3 is built from 13 residues. Germline CDR1 is SGHKS and CDR2 is YYEKEE (reference sequence). The V end was cut by 4 bases, the J end by 0 bases, with 8 bases between.

V usage is TRBV5-1 and J usage is TRBJ2-7; TRBD1 matches at 9 bases. Germline CDR1 and CDR2: SGHRS and YFSETQ. V lost 0 bases and J lost 8; bases outside the gene matches: 3. The CDR3 has 13 residues. In DNA, the CDR3 is TGCGCCAGCAGCTTGGGGACAGGGGAACAGCAGTACTTC. It is translated as CASSLGTGEQQYF.

This chain uses TRBV12-3 or TRBV12-4 with TRBJ1-1; D ambiguous. The CDR3 is 13 amino acids. The V gene lost 6 bases and the J gene lost 3 bases, with 11 bases spanning the gap. CDR3 in DNA: TGTGCCAGCAGACCACCCAGCCACACTGAAGCTTTCTTT. This translates into CASRPPSHTEAFF.

This clonotype was picked up many times. The rearrangement uses TRBV6-1 and TRBJ2-2; TRBD1 matches 7 bases. The V and J ends lost 6 bases and 4 bases, in that order; junction bases with no gene match: 5. Per the germline V gene, CDR1 is MNHNS and CDR2 is SASEGT. The CDR3 runs to 14 residues. Here the CDR3 DNA reads TGTGCCAGCAGGGCACAGGGGCCCACCGGGGAGCTGTTTTTT. It is translated as CASRAQGPTGELFF.

There are many counts of this clonotype. The V gene is TRBV5-1, the J gene TRBJ2-1; 8 nucleotides match TRBD1. Germline-derived CDR1 and CDR2 are SGHRS and YFSETQ. Trimming took 0 bases from V and 4 from J; bases not matched to a gene: 6. The CDR3 has 16 amino acids. The CDR3 bases are TGCGCCAGCAGCTTGGAAGGGACAGGTTTTTACAATGAGCAGTTCTTC. Translated, it gives CASSLEGTGFYNEQFF.

The chain carries TRBV7-9 and TRBJ2-7, with TRBD1 matching over 7 bases. The CDR3 consists of 14 residues. The junction had 2 bases not matched to a gene; V was cut back by 1 base and J by 2 bases. Per the germline V gene, CDR1 is SEHNR and CDR2 is FQNEAQ (reference sequence). CDR3 bases: TGTGCCAGCAGCTTAGAGGGGGCCGCCTACGAGCAGTACTTC. Translated, it gives CASSLEGAAYEQYF.